This T cell receptor (beta chain) stems from a study of sequential checkpoint blockade in melanoma. The treatment was: randomized to nivolumab then ipilimumab (arm A) or the reverse (arm B). None of the patients previously received DNA-damaging chemotherapy. Germline values: CDR1 MRHNA, CDR2 SNTAGT. The CDR3 extends over 15 amino acids. Trimming removed 3 bases at V and 0 bases at J, with 9 bases between. Sequencing was performed with immunoSEQ multiplex PCR; in TCRdb, only in-frame clones are kept and a portion is missing. The sample lists about 12,000 clones; over 60% were seen once. This material consisted of CD8+ T cells sorted from blood (inferred from file names), taken from a patient given nivolumab and ipilimumab in sequence. The chain uses TRBV6-4 and TRBJ2-1, with a tentative D call TRBD2 (6 bases). The clonotype comes from a human donor with melanoma. The CDR3 is CASSDFGGSYNEQFF. The CDR3 coding sequence is TGTGCCAGCAGTGATTTCGGGGGCTCCTACAATGAGCAGTTCTTC.